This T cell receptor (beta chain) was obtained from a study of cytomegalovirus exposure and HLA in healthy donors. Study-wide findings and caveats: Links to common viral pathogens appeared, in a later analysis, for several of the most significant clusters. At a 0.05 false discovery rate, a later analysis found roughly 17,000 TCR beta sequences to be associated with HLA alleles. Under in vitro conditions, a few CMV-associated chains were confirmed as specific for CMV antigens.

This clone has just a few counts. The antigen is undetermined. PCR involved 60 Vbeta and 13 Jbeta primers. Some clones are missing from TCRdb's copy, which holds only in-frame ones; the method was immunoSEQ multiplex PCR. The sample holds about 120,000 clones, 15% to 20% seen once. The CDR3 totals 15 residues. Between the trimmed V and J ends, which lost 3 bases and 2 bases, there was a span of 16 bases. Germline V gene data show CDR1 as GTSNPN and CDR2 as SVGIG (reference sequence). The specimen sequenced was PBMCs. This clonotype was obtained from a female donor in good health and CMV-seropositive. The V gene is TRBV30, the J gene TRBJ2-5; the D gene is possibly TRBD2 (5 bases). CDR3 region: CAWRELWWEQETQYF. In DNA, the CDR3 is TGTGCCTGGAGAGAACTTTGGTGGGAGCAAGAGACCCAGTACTTC.